This T cell receptor (beta chain) was captured by sequencing in a study of blood T cell repertoires in COVID-19. Measured with immunoSEQ multiplex PCR; TCRdb has only the in-frame clones, and not every one. This table has about 330,000 clones, roughly 89% appearing once. Trimming removed 4 bases from V and 1 base from J; junction bases left unmatched: 5. CDR1 is LNHDA and CDR2 is SQIVND in the germline V gene (reference sequence). CDR3 length: 15 residues. The sequence was collected from a man between 25 and 39 years old with COVID-19, enrolled during active disease. The specimen was peripheral blood. V is TRBV19 and J is TRBJ1-1, with 8 bases identical to TRBD1. CDR3 coding DNA: TGTGCCAGTAGTACTTCCGGGACAGGGAACACTGAAGCTTTCTTT. Protein sequence: CASSTSGTGNTEAFF.